The 22 T cell receptor beta chains below all came from one sample that was sequenced in a study of T cell repertoires in cytomegalovirus infection. Each CDR3 protein gets one entry after TCRdb re-called the reads with MiXCR. Of roughly 760,000 distinct CDR3 sequences in the sample, less than 40% are singletons; the top ten hold 2.8%. What was sequenced was PBMCs. These receptor sequences come from a human donor in good health (CMV status not recorded). Some clones in this sample may be carry-over from other donors' samples.

The chain combines TRBV20-1 with TRBJ1-1; D unresolved. In germline, CDR1 is DFQATT, CDR2 SNEGSKA (reference sequence). V was trimmed by 6 bases and J by 8 bases, leaving 19 bases between them. The CDR3 extends over 13 amino acids. CDR3 in amino acids: CSALPTLLMEAFF. DNA of the CDR3: TGCAGTGCCCTCCCGACCCTGTTAATGGAAGCTTTCTTT.

The chain uses TRBV28 and TRBJ2-7, with TRBD1 as a possible D gene (6 bases). The germline gives CDR1 MDHEN, CDR2 SYDVKM. The germline V and J ends were trimmed by 6 bases and 2 bases, with 14 bases remaining between them. The CDR3 loop spans 14 amino acids. DNA for the CDR3: TGTGCCAGCAGATTACAGGGATCAACCTACGAGCAGTACTTC. Translated, it gives CASRLQGSTYEQYF.

This clonotype was seen a few times. CDR3 coding DNA: TGTGCCAGCAGTTTTGAGGCCGCTCTCATGCGGGAGAACACTGAAGCTTTCTTT. Encoded protein: CASSFEAALMRENTEAFF. The chain is built from TRBV12-3 or TRBV12-4 and TRBJ1-1; D not certain. V was cut by 3 bases and J by 1 base, with 21 bases left in between. The CDR3 has 18 amino acids.

This clonotype occurred a few times. V usage is TRBV7-6 and J usage is TRBJ2-7; D might be TRBD2 (6 bases). Germline V gives CDR1 SGHVS, CDR2 FNYEAQ. This CDR3 region has 15 residues. Trimming removed 1 base at V and 5 bases at J, with 15 bases between. CDR3 DNA: TGTGCCAGCAGCTTAGGGGGCGGGGACGGGGACGAGCAGTACTTC. Translated: CASSLGGGDGDEQYF. The full variable domain, with the rest looked up from reference TRBV7-6 and TRBJ2-7, is GAGVSQSPRYKVTKRGQDVALRCDPISGHVSLYWYRQALGQGPEFLTYFNYEAQQDKSGLPNDRFSAERPEGSISTLTIQRTEQRDSAMYRCASSLGGGDGDEQYFGPGTRLTVT.

The genes are TRBV28 and TRBJ2-3; 12 nucleotides match TRBD2. The germline V gene encodes CDR1 MDHEN and CDR2 SYDVKM. The CDR3 has 17 amino acids. The junction had 3 bases not matched to a gene; V was cut back by 1 base and J by 1 base. The DNA for the CDR3 is TGTGCCAGCAGTTTATCCCTAGCGGGGGGGGGCACAGATACGCAGTATTTT. It specifies CASSLSLAGGGTDTQYF.

The rearrangement uses TRBV12-3 or TRBV12-4 and TRBJ1-6; D is perhaps TRBD1 (6 bases). V lost 6 bases and J lost 7, with 16 bases in between. CDR3 length: 15 amino acids. CDR3 sequence reads: CASRLVTGINSPLHF. Here the CDR3 DNA reads TGTGCCAGCAGGCTCGTTACAGGGATCAATTCACCCCTCCACTTT.

This CDR3 reads CASSSRDTLRSAGELFF. The CDR3 DNA reads as TGTGCCAGCAGTTCCCGGGATACCCTTCGATCGGCCGGGGAGCTGTTTTTT. This chain uses TRBV28 with TRBJ2-2, with a possible D match to TRBD2 (5 bases). V was trimmed by 4 bases and J by 6 bases, leaving 21 bases between them. This CDR3 is built from 17 residues. Germline V gene sequence: CDR1 MDHEN, CDR2 SYDVKM.

This chain uses TRBV5-5 with TRBJ2-1; perhaps TRBD1 as D (6 bases). Germline CDR1 SGHKS, CDR2 YYEKEE (reference sequence). The CDR3 runs to 19 residues. V lost 2 bases, J lost 12 bases, and 33 bases lay in between. The CDR3: CASSFSQGRVPAQLKGQFF. CDR3 coding DNA: TGTGCCAGCAGCTTTTCGCAGGGGCGGGTACCCGCCCAATTAAAAGGGCAGTTCTTC.

The chain couples TRBV25-1 to TRBJ2-2; weak D call: TRBD2 (5 bases). Germline values: CDR1 MGHDK, CDR2 SYGVNS. The CDR3 totals 13 residues. V lost 2 bases, J lost 6 bases, and 7 bases lay in between. The CDR3 loop is CASSEPRAGELFF. The CDR3 DNA follows: TGTGCCAGCAGTGAACCGAGGGCCGGGGAGCTGTTTTTT.

The chain uses TRBV28 and TRBJ1-2; the D is unclear. From germline, CDR1 is MDHEN and CDR2 SYDVKM. Trimming took 2 bases from V and 0 from J, leaving 7 bases between them. The CDR3 extends over 14 amino acids. CDR3 protein: CASSLRMANYGYTF. CDR3 DNA: TGTGCCAGCAGTTTACGGATGGCTAACTATGGCTACACCTTC.

V and J are TRBV7-6 and TRBJ2-7, with no clear D. CDR1 SGHVS and CDR2 FNYEAQ come from the germline V gene. The CDR3 sequence is 12 residues long. Trimming stripped 2 bases from V and 6 bases from J, with 8 bases between. CDR3 amino acids: CASSLISREQYF. As DNA, the CDR3 is TGTGCCAGCAGCTTAATCAGTCGCGAGCAGTACTTC.

The rearrangement links TRBV5-1 to TRBJ1-1; D remains unclear. The germline V gene has CDR1 SGHRS and CDR2 YFSETQ. This CDR3 has 13 amino acids. Trimming stripped 0 bases from V and 4 bases from J, with 7 bases between. CDR3 coding DNA: TGCGCCAGCAGCTTGGAGGTTGGCACTGAAGCTTTCTTT. This codes for CASSLEVGTEAFF.

In its sample, this clonotype was seen a few times. The rearrangement uses TRBV28 and TRBJ2-2, with D tentatively TRBD1 (5 bases). Trimming removed 6 bases at V and 6 bases at J, with 14 bases between. CDR3 length: 14 residues. The germline gives CDR1 MDHEN, CDR2 SYDVKM. This CDR3 is CASRVRVGPGELFF. The CDR3 region has the DNA TGTGCCAGCAGGGTCAGGGTAGGGCCCGGGGAGCTGTTTTTT.

This clonotype showed up just once. The chain couples TRBV19 to TRBJ1-6; D is undetermined. The CDR3 has 13 residues. In germline, CDR1 is LNHDA, CDR2 SQIVND (reference sequence). Trimming stripped 7 bases from V and 7 bases from J, with 11 bases between. The DNA for the CDR3 is TGTGCCAGTAACGGCGCAGTAAATTCACCCCTCCACTTT. Translated, it gives CASNGAVNSPLHF.

V is TRBV12-3 or TRBV12-4 and J is TRBJ2-7; weak D call: TRBD1 (6 bases). CDR3 length: 12 residues. The V end lost 9 bases, the J end lost 1 base, and 10 bases lay between the germline ends. CDR3 in DNA: TGTGCCAGTAAGGGGGATTCCTACGAGCAGTACTTC. This codes for CASKGDSYEQYF.

This clonotype was seen a handful of times. This sequence joins TRBV7-8 and TRBJ1-5; possible D gene TRBD1, 6 bases. V shed 1 base and J shed 3 bases, with 22 bases lying between them. This CDR3 region has 19 residues. Germline CDR1 reads SGHVS; CDR2 reads FQNEAQ. CDR3 DNA: TGTGCCAGCAGCTTAGGGATAAGTGGGGGCGCGTCTTACAATCAGCCCCAGCATTTT. It translates to CASSLGISGGASYNQPQHF.

This clonotype was seen a handful of times. The rearrangement joins TRBV12-3 or TRBV12-4 to TRBJ2-5, with TRBD1 identical over 9 bases. Losses at the gene ends were 6 bases for V and 2 bases for J; bases not matched to a gene: 7. CDR3 length: 15 residues. Here the CDR3 reads CASSDGTGFQETQYF. The DNA of the CDR3 is TGTGCCAGCAGCGATGGGACAGGGTTTCAAGAGACCCAGTACTTC.

This clonotype has a handful of counts. The chain is built from TRBV10-3 and TRBJ1-1, with 9 bases matching TRBD1. With V trimmed by 4 bases and J by 0 bases, 9 bases remained unmatched. Germline CDR1 and CDR2: ENHRY and SYGVKD. The CDR3 consists of 17 residues. The chain's CDR3 is CAISGQDRGPMNTEAFF. CDR3 DNA: TGTGCCATCAGTGGCCAGGACAGGGGTCCCATGAACACTGAAGCTTTCTTT.

The rearrangement links TRBV9 to TRBJ1-5; maybe TRBD1 (5 bases). V was clipped by 0 bases and J by 7 bases, with 11 bases between them. This CDR3 spans 14 amino acids. Germline loops: CDR1 SGDLS, CDR2 YYNGEE. The CDR3 DNA sequence: TGTGCCAGCAGCGTAGGGGGCTCGGACCAGCCCCAGCATTTT. This codes for CASSVGGSDQPQHF.

In this sample, this clonotype turned up a few times. The V gene is TRBV25-1, the J gene TRBJ1-1; D remains ambiguous. This CDR3 region has 13 residues. Germline CDR1 reads MGHDK; CDR2 reads SYGVNS. Trimming cost V 7 bases and J 2 bases, with 11 bases left between them. CDR3 loop: CASTGRRNTEAFF. The CDR3 DNA is TGTGCCAGCACCGGCCGGAGAAACACTGAAGCTTTCTTT.

This sequence joins TRBV7-9 and TRBJ2-1; 11 positions agree with TRBD1. Trimming cost V 3 bases and J 9 bases; bases outside gene matches: 7. The CDR3 length is 15 residues. CDR1 is SEHNR and CDR2 is FQNEAQ in the germline V gene (reference sequence). CDR3 coding DNA: TGTGCCAGCAGCTTCCCGGGACAGGGGGTAGGTGAGCAGTTCTTC. Its translation is CASSFPGQGVGEQFF.

The chain carries TRBV27 and TRBJ1-6, with TRBD1 matching over 7 bases. The CDR3 spans 13 residues. Germline V gene lookup returns CDR1 MNHEY and CDR2 SMNVEV (reference sequence). V shed 9 bases, J shed 9 bases, and the junction held 8 bases outside the gene matches. CDR3 residues: CARLQGRSSPLHF. Here the CDR3 DNA reads TGTGCCAGGTTACAGGGGAGGAGTTCACCCCTCCACTTT.